The rows below give T cell receptor beta chains drawn from one sample of a study of OX40 agonist ivuxolimab in advanced cancers. The table came from immunoSEQ multiplex PCR; TCRdb's copy has only in-frame clones and leaves some out. The sample shows approximately 90,000 clones, approximately 85% of them seen only once. Sequencing used CD4+ or CD8+ T cells sorted from blood, obtained in a trial of the OX40 agonist ivuxolimab. The receptors shown here come from an adult with an advanced solid tumor such as melanoma, head and neck, liver or kidney cancer. The CDR3 runs from the conserved cysteine through the conserved F or W. D genes are given only for firm matches. Only part of the rows carry a size: once, few, many, or a class if the clone is expanded.

v_call: TRBV7-8; clone_size: NA; j_call: TRBJ2-1; d_call: TRBD2; cdr3_aa: CASSSSILAGGSYNEQFF; cdr3_nt: TGTGCCAGCAGCTCCTCTATTTTAGCGGGGGGCTCCTACAATGAGCAGTTCTTC
v_call: TRBV7-3; clone_size: NA; j_call: TRBJ2-2; d_call: NA; cdr3_aa: CASSSQPGTGELFF; cdr3_nt: TGTGCCAGCAGCTCCCAGCCCGGCACCGGGGAGCTGTTTTTT
v_call: TRBV6-1; clone_size: NA; j_call: TRBJ2-7; d_call: NA; cdr3_aa: CASSYRYEQYF; cdr3_nt: TGTGCCAGCAGTTACCGCTACGAGCAGTACTTC
v_call: TRBV11-2; clone_size: NA; j_call: TRBJ2-1; d_call: NA; cdr3_aa: CASSSLPGGQFF; cdr3_nt: TGTGCCAGCAGCTCTCTCCCTGGGGGGCAGTTCTTC
v_call: TRBV7-2; clone_size: NA; j_call: TRBJ2-2; d_call: NA; cdr3_aa: CASSSGAGDTGELFF; cdr3_nt: TGTGCCAGCAGCTCTGGGGCAGGTGACACCGGGGAGCTGTTTTTT
v_call: TRBV5-6; clone_size: NA; j_call: TRBJ2-1; d_call: TRBD1; cdr3_aa: CASSFPAGGNEQFF; cdr3_nt: TGTGCCAGCAGCTTTCCGGCAGGGGGCAATGAGCAGTTCTTC
v_call: TRBV9; clone_size: NA; j_call: TRBJ2-2; d_call: TRBD2; cdr3_aa: CASSRTLAGAGELFF; cdr3_nt: TGTGCCAGCTCACGAACCCTGGCGGGGGCCGGGGAGCTGTTTTTT
v_call: TRBV25-1; clone_size: NA; j_call: TRBJ1-5; d_call: NA; cdr3_aa: CASSESVGEGGNQPQHF; cdr3_nt: TGTGCCAGCAGTGAGTCAGTAGGAGAGGGCGGCAATCAGCCCCAGCATTTT
v_call: TRBV9; clone_size: NA; j_call: TRBJ1-2; d_call: NA; cdr3_aa: CASSDTLYGYTF; cdr3_nt: TGTGCCAGCAGCGATACTCTTTATGGCTACACCTTC
v_call: TRBV19; clone_size: few; j_call: TRBJ1-2; d_call: NA; cdr3_aa: CASRHTDSYGYTF; cdr3_nt: TGTGCCAGTAGACACACAGATTCATATGGCTACACCTTC
v_call: TRBV28; clone_size: NA; j_call: TRBJ1-1; d_call: NA; cdr3_aa: CASSFLDSEAFF; cdr3_nt: TGTGCCAGCAGTTTTCTGGACAGCGAAGCTTTCTTT
v_call: TRBV7-9; clone_size: few; j_call: TRBJ2-7; d_call: TRBD1; cdr3_aa: CAIQGDAYEQYF; cdr3_nt: TGTGCCATACAGGGGGATGCCTACGAGCAGTACTTC
v_call: TRBV5-1; clone_size: NA; j_call: TRBJ1-5; d_call: TRBD1; cdr3_aa: CASSPYPTGQGQPQHF; cdr3_nt: TGCGCCAGCAGCCCCTACCCGACAGGGCAGGGTCAGCCCCAGCATTTT
v_call: TRBV5-4; clone_size: NA; j_call: TRBJ2-7; d_call: TRBD1; cdr3_aa: CASSFRDRPYEQYF; cdr3_nt: TGTGCCAGCAGTTTCCGGGACAGGCCCTACGAGCAGTACTTC
v_call: TRBV11-3; clone_size: NA; j_call: TRBJ2-5; d_call: NA; cdr3_aa: CASSTGETQYF; cdr3_nt: TGTGCCAGCAGCACCGGGGAGACCCAGTACTTC